The 22 T cell receptor beta chains below were found in one sample sequenced in a study of blood T cells in healthy people across ages. Primers used in a second PCR of roughly 6 to 11 cycles were a sample-barcoded 5' primer and a J-beta primer mix. TCRdb re-derived calls from the 5' RACE reads in MiXCR, one entry per CDR3 protein. Here the sample spans about 1,500,000 distinct CDR3 sequences, 25% to 30% being singletons. The sequenced sample was blood. These receptors originate from a woman aged 30 to 39 in good health.

To note about this clonotype: At one of its ends the junction is not consistent with the germline gene, which may arise from a read error. The rearrangement joins TRBV3-1 to TRBJ2-1, with a possible D match to TRBD2 (6 bases). This CDR3 contains 18 residues. In germline, CDR1 is LGHDT, CDR2 YNNKEL (reference sequence). The CDR3 reads CASSHTTGLTTPYDEQFF. In DNA, the CDR3 is TGTGCCAGCAGCCATACCACGGGACTTACAACTCCCTACGATGAGCAGTTCTTC.

To note about this clonotype: An end of the junction does not agree with germline; a read error may underlie this. This chain uses TRBV24-1 with TRBJ2-2; D may match TRBD1 or TRBD2 (5 bases each). CDR1 and CDR2 from the germline V gene are KGHDR and SFDVKD. The CDR3 has 17 residues. As DNA, the CDR3 is TGTGCCACCGGTGATTATCCGGGACGGTCGAACACCGGGGAGCTGTTTTTT. Translated: CATGDYPGRSNTGELFF.

The table lists this clonotype with a few counts. The V gene is TRBV5-1, the J gene TRBJ1-2; 8 bases are shared with TRBD1. This CDR3 spans 13 amino acids. The germline V gene has CDR1 SGHRS and CDR2 YFSETQ. J lost 6 bases, V lost 0 bases, and 1 base had no gene match. The CDR3 sequence is CASSLGDRHGYTF. The DNA for the CDR3 is TGCGCCAGCAGCTTGGGGGACAGGCATGGCTACACCTTC.

About this clonotype: Given a much more abundant clone one base away, this may be a read error. This rearrangement joins TRBV10-3 to TRBJ2-5; 7 bases fit TRBD2. CDR1 ENHRY and CDR2 SYGVKD come from the germline V gene. Unmatched junction bases numbered 3, after V lost 4 bases and J lost 1 base. The CDR3 consists of 14 residues. DNA for the CDR3: TGTGCCATCAGTGCAGCGGGACTCCAAGAGACCCAGTACTTC. Protein sequence: CAISAAGLQETQYF.

The rearrangement uses TRBV29-1 and TRBJ1-1, with D hard to call. CDR1 and CDR2 from the germline V gene are SQVTM and ANQGSEA. V was cut by 4 bases and J by 7 bases, with 4 bases left in between. The CDR3 length is 9 residues. CDR3 sequence: CSVGGEAFF. DNA for the CDR3: TGCAGCGTTGGCGGTGAAGCTTTCTTT.

The rearrangement links TRBV7-2 to TRBJ2-6; D not certain. The germline gives CDR1 SGHTA, CDR2 FQGNSA. The V end was cut by 2 bases, the J end by 4 bases, with 9 bases between. The CDR3 totals 15 residues. In nucleotides, the CDR3 is TGTGCCAGCAGCTTAAGGACCCACGGGGCCAACGTCCTGACTTTC. It codes for CASSLRTHGANVLTF.

The chain recombines TRBV10-3 with TRBJ2-2; D call uncertain. The CDR3 sequence is 13 residues long. The V and J ends lost 8 bases and 5 bases respectively, with 12 bases between them. Germline CDR1 and CDR2: ENHRY and SYGVKD. Here the CDR3 DNA reads TGTGCCATCGGGTTGGTCGGGACCGGGGAGCTGTTTTTT. Translation gives CAIGLVGTGELFF.

The table lists this clonotype with a few counts. The chain has TRBV29-1 and TRBJ2-1; TRBD1 aligns across 9 bases. Germline V gene data show CDR1 as SQVTM and CDR2 as ANQGSEA. This CDR3 has 15 residues. V shed 4 bases, J shed 3 bases, and the junction held 7 bases outside the gene matches. The CDR3 nucleotides are TGCAGCGTTGTAAGACAGGGGGAGAACTACAATGAGCAGTTCTTC. As protein: CSVVRQGENYNEQFF.

This clonotype occurred a few times. The CDR3: CASSARYRGLAGSYEQYF. The DNA of the CDR3 is TGTGCCAGCAGTGCCCGGTACCGAGGACTAGCGGGCTCCTACGAGCAGTACTTC. This chain connects TRBV6-1 to TRBJ2-7; 11 positions agree with TRBD2. The germline gives CDR1 MNHNS, CDR2 SASEGT. The CDR3 extends over 18 amino acids. The V and J ends lost 4 bases and 0 bases, in that order; junction bases with no gene match: 11.

This clonotype has more than one count but fewer than ten. The chain employs TRBV6-6 and TRBJ1-4; D is undetermined. This CDR3 has 15 residues. The germline V gene encodes CDR1 MNHNY and CDR2 SVGAGI (reference sequence). V lost 6 bases to trimming and J lost 3 bases, with 14 bases between them. The CDR3: CASSNKARSNEKLFF. CDR3 bases: TGTGCCAGCAGCAACAAGGCCAGATCTAATGAAAAACTGTTTTTT.

In nucleotides, the CDR3 is TGTGCCAGCTACAGTACAACCCCATACGGCACTGAAGCTTTCTTT. This encodes CASYSTTPYGTEAFF. The rearrangement joins TRBV7-9 to TRBJ1-1, with unresolved D. V lost 8 bases and J lost 4, with 20 bases in between. Germline V CDR1 and CDR2: SEHNR, FQNEAQ (reference sequence). The CDR3 contains 15 residues.

In this sample, this clonotype turned up many times. The CDR3 region has the DNA TGTGCCAGCCTGAGGCCAGGGGTTTCGAACGAGCAGTACTTC. Amino acids: CASLRPGVSNEQYF. The chain uses TRBV12-3 or TRBV12-4 and TRBJ2-7, with D perhaps TRBD1 (6 bases). V was clipped by 8 bases and J by 5 bases, with 19 bases between them. CDR3 length: 14 residues.

Details on this clonotype: A much larger clone is a single base away; this may be a read error. J is TRBJ2-1 and V is TRBV10-3; unclear D gene. The length of the CDR3 is 13 residues. Trimming pared 3 bases from V and 11 bases from J, leaving 14 bases between. Germline V lookup: CDR1 ENHRY, CDR2 SYGVKD. The CDR3 region is CAISDSSSYKQFF. The CDR3 DNA follows: TGTGCCATCAGTGACAGCAGTTCCTACAAGCAGTTCTTC.

This clonotype has at least ten counts. The chain links TRBV29-1 to TRBJ2-7, with 9 nucleotides matching TRBD1. Germline V gene sequence: CDR1 SQVTM, CDR2 ANQGSEA. The V gene end was trimmed by 6 bases and the J gene end by 5 bases; junction bases not matched to a gene: 8. This CDR3 is built from 13 residues. The CDR3 protein is CSVTGTGYHEQYF. The CDR3 DNA follows: TGCAGCGTGACCGGGACAGGGTACCACGAGCAGTACTTC.

This clonotype was detected many times. The rearrangement links TRBV12-3 or TRBV12-4 to TRBJ1-2; possible D gene TRBD1, 5 bases. This CDR3 contains 15 residues. V was shortened by 9 bases and J by 5 bases, with 22 bases between the two germline ends. CDR3 amino acids: CARPPQRGNFYGYTF. CDR3 bases: TGTGCCAGGCCGCCTCAGCGGGGGAATTTTTATGGCTACACCTTC.

V is TRBV27 and J is TRBJ1-5; D may be TRBD1 (5 bases). Germline V CDR1 and CDR2: MNHEY, SMNVEV (reference sequence). V gave up 5 bases and J gave up 4 bases, with 15 bases separating them. The CDR3 is 15 residues long. The CDR3 DNA reads as TGTGCCAGCAGTGGGACCGTCGACGGAAATCAGCCCCAGCATTTT. Translating it yields CASSGTVDGNQPQHF.

A remark on this clonotype: In this CDR3 the conserved last residue, phenylalanine or tryptophan, is missing, so a read error is likely. Here the CDR3 DNA reads TGCGCCAGCAGCCCCCGGGACAATGAGCAGTTCTTG. This codes for CASSPRDNEQFL. J is TRBJ2-1 and V is TRBV5-1, with D hard to call. The ends were cut back, 4 bases at V and 5 bases at J, with 7 bases in the middle. Germline CDR1 reads SGHRS; CDR2 reads YFSETQ. The CDR3 contains 12 residues.

With regard to this clonotype: A much more abundant neighbour one base away suggests this may be a read error. The chain carries TRBV10-3 and TRBJ2-6, with 7 bases that match TRBD1. Per germline, CDR1 ENHRY and CDR2 SYGVKD. The CDR3 totals 18 residues. Here the CDR3 DNA reads TGTGCCACCAGTCAACAGGGGCCCCCCCCCTCTGGGGCCAACGTCCTGACTTTC. Translating it yields CATSQQGPPPSGANVLTF.

The chain links TRBV19 to TRBJ2-3, with 8 bases lining up with TRBD1. Germline CDR1 reads LNHDA; CDR2 reads SQIVND (reference sequence). The J segment lost 3 bases and the V segment lost 6 bases, leaving 8 bases of the junction unmatched. The CDR3 extends over 15 amino acids. The CDR3 region has the DNA TGTGCCAGTAGAAAAGGACAGGGTGGGACAGATACGCAGTATTTT. Residues: CASRKGQGGTDTQYF.

Only one count was recorded for this clonotype. The CDR3 here is CASSQVLGGYTF. The DNA of the CDR3 is TGTGCCAGCAGCCAAGTTCTCGGGGGCTACACCTTC. This sequence joins TRBV3-1 and TRBJ1-2; no clear D gene. Looked up from germline, CDR1 is LGHDT and CDR2 is YNNKEL (reference sequence). The CDR3 is 12 amino acids. With 1 base removed from V and 8 bases from J, the gap between germline ends came to 8 bases.

In its sample, this clonotype was seen a few times. This chain uses TRBV7-2 with TRBJ2-5; weak D call: TRBD1 (5 bases). The V end lost 1 base, the J end lost 4 bases, and 10 bases lay between the germline ends. This CDR3 is built from 14 residues. Germline values: CDR1 SGHTA, CDR2 FQGNSA. For the CDR3, the DNA is TGTGCCAGCAGCTTAGGGGTTGGGGCAGAGACCCAGTACTTC. Its translation: CASSLGVGAETQYF.

This clonotype appeared a few times. The genes are TRBV15 and TRBJ2-3; D might be TRBD1 (6 bases). This CDR3 has 15 amino acids. Trimming shortened V by 2 bases and J by 0 bases, and 9 bases separated the two germline ends. Germline V CDR1 and CDR2: LNHNV, YYDKDF (reference sequence). DNA for the CDR3: TGTGCCACCAGCAGAATCAGGGGAAGCACAGATACGCAGTATTTT. Translated, it gives CATSRIRGSTDTQYF.